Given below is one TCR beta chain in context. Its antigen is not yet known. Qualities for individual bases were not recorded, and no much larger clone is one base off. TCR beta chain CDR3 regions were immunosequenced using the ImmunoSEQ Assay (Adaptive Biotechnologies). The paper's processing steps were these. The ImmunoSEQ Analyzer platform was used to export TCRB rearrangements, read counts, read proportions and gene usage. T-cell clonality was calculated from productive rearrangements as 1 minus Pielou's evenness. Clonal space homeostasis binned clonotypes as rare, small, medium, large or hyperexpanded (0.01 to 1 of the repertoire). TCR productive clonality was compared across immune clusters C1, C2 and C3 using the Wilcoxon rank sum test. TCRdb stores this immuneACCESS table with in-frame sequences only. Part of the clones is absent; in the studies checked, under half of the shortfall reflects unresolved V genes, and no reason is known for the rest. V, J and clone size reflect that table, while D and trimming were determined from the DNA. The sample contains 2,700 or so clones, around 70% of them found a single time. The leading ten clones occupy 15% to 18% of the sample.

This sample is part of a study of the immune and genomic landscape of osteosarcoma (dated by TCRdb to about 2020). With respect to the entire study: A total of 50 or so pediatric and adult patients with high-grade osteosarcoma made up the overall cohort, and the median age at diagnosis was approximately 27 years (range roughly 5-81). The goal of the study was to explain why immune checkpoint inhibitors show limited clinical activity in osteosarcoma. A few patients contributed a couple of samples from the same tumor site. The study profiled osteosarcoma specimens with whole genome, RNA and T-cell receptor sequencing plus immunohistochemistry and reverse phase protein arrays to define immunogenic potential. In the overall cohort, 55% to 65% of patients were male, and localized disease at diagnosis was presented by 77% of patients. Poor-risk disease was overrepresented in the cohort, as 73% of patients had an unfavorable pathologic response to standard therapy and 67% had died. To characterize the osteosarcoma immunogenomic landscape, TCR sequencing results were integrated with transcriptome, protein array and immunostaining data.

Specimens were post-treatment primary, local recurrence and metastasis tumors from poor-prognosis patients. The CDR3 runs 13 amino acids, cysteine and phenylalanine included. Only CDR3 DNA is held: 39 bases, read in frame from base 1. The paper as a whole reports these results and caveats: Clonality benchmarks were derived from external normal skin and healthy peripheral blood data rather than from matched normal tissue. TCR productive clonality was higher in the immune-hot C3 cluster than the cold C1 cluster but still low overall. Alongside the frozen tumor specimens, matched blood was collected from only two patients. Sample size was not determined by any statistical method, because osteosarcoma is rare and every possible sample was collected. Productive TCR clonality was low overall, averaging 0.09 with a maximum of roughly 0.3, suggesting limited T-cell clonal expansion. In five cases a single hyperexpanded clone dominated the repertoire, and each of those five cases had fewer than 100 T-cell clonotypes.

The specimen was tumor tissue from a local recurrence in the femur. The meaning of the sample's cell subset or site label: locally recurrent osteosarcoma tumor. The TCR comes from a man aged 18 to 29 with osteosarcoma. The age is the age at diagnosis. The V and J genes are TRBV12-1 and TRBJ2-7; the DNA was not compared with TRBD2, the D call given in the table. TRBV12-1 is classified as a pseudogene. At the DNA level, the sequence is TGTGCCAGCAGCTGCGGACGGGGCTACGAGCAGTACTTC. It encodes CASSCGRGYEQYF.